This T cell receptor beta chain was documented in a study of blood T cell repertoires in COVID-19. Study in general: PBMCs, B-cell-depleted T cells, or T cells were the source of the cDNA or gDNA that made up the material.

Germline V gene data show CDR1 as PRHDT and CDR2 as FYEKMQ (reference sequence). The CDR3 runs to 14 residues. The germline V and J ends were trimmed by 1 base and 6 bases, with 7 bases remaining between them. Recruitment covered about two dozen US areas and drew participants whose ages spanned about 18 to 90 years. Generated by immunoSEQ multiplex PCR, the TCRdb table keeps only in-frame clones and is missing some. The table lists 350,000 to 500,000 clones, about 88% of them singletons. The material sequenced was PBMCs or T cells enriched from blood (not recorded which). The chain carries TRBV13 and TRBJ1-6, with D perhaps TRBD1 (5 bases). This TCR was recovered from a woman aged 18 to 35 who had been exposed to COVID-19. DNA for the CDR3: TGTGCCAGCAGCTTAGTGACAGCTAATTCACCCCTCCACTTT. The encoded protein is CASSLVTANSPLHF.